Listed here are 17 T cell receptor beta chains from one sample, sequenced in a study of blood T cell repertoires in COVID-19. Profiled with immunoSEQ multiplex PCR; TCRdb holds only in-frame clones, not every one. The sample includes 200,000 to 250,000 clones, 80% to 90% seen only once; the top ten take 3% to 3.5%. The sequencing sample was made of PBMCs or T cells enriched from blood (not recorded which). The receptors come from a woman younger than 35 in a cohort exposed to, infected with or recovered from COVID-19 (not recorded which).

The chain is built from TRBV9 and TRBJ2-7; unclear D gene. In germline, CDR1 is SGDLS, CDR2 YYNGEE. The CDR3 spans 15 residues. V lost 0 bases to trimming and J lost 0 bases, with 10 bases between them. CDR3: CASSVDGRSSYEQYF. For the CDR3, the DNA is TGTGCCAGCAGCGTAGACGGCAGGTCCTCCTACGAGCAGTACTTC.

The CDR3 here is CASSIRTGYSPLHF. The CDR3 DNA follows: TGTGCCAGTAGTATCAGGACAGGCTATTCACCCCTCCACTTT. The chain links TRBV19 to TRBJ1-6; 7 nucleotides line up with TRBD1. V shed 3 bases, J shed 8 bases, and the junction held 4 bases outside the gene matches. Germline V gene lookup returns CDR1 LNHDA and CDR2 SQIVND (reference sequence). The length of the CDR3 is 14 residues.

This chain uses TRBV11-2 with TRBJ2-7; 10 positions agree with TRBD2. Germline V CDR1 and CDR2: SGHAT, FQNNGV. Trimming removed 6 bases from V and 6 bases from J; junction bases left unmatched: 11. CDR3 length equals 15 residues. CDR3 nucleotides: TGTGCCAGCAGTTTTACTAGCGGGGCCCTCTCCGAGCAGTACTTC. It is translated as CASSFTSGALSEQYF.

The V call is TRBV6-6, the J call TRBJ2-2; 8 bases are a match to TRBD1. Trimming at V came to 0 bases and at J to 7 bases, leaving 4 bases not matched to a gene. Per the germline V gene, CDR1 is MNHNY and CDR2 is SVGAGI (reference sequence). The CDR3 covers 15 residues. The CDR3 spells CASSYSRQGNGELFF. The CDR3 coding sequence is TGTGCCAGCAGTTACTCGAGACAGGGGAACGGGGAGCTGTTTTTT.

J is TRBJ1-1 and V is TRBV11-2, with a tentative D call TRBD1 (5 bases). Germline CDR1 is SGHAT and CDR2 is FQNNGV. The CDR3 runs 15 residues. The germline V and J ends were trimmed by 3 bases and 4 bases, with 15 bases remaining between them. The CDR3: CASSFSKGLGTEAFF. The CDR3 DNA is TGTGCCAGCAGCTTCTCGAAGGGGTTGGGCACTGAAGCTTTCTTT.

This rearrangement joins TRBV11-2 to TRBJ1-3, with D perhaps matching TRBD1 (6 bases). V was pared by 5 bases and J by 0 bases, with 20 bases between. Germline V gives CDR1 SGHAT, CDR2 FQNNGV. The CDR3 sequence is 18 residues long. Written as DNA, the CDR3 is TGTGCCAGCAGCCTCGCCGGGACATCGCTTTACTCTGGAAACACCATATATTTT. Protein product: CASSLAGTSLYSGNTIYF.

This clone was detected a few times. The chain combines TRBV24-1 with TRBJ2-2, with D possibly being TRBD1 (5 bases). The V end was cut by 4 bases, the J end by 6 bases, with 17 bases between. Germline loops: CDR1 KGHDR, CDR2 SFDVKD. The CDR3 contains 16 residues. Here the CDR3 DNA reads TGTGCCACCAGTGACCCGGATTCAGGGCGCTCCGGGGAGCTGTTTTTT. Translated, it gives CATSDPDSGRSGELFF.

This clone has only one observation. The chain joins TRBV5-4 to TRBJ2-1; 10 positions match TRBD2. Germline CDR1 reads SGHNT; CDR2 reads YYREEE (reference sequence). V was clipped by 4 bases and J by 4 bases; unmatched bases: 8. The CDR3 is 16 amino acids. DNA of the CDR3: TGTGCCAGCAGCAGTCGCCGGACTAGCGGTTACAATGAGCAGTTCTTC. This gives the protein CASSSRRTSGYNEQFF.

The chain recombines TRBV7-8 with TRBJ2-2; D possibly corresponds to TRBD1 (5 bases). This CDR3 has 15 residues. V lost 0 bases and J 7 bases, leaving 12 bases between the germline ends. From germline, CDR1 is SGHVS and CDR2 FQNEAQ. CDR3 in DNA: TGTGCCAGCAGCTTAGCGCAAGGGGTTCACGGGGAGCTGTTTTTT. Amino acid sequence: CASSLAQGVHGELFF.

The genes are TRBV5-1 and TRBJ1-1, with 7 bases aligning to TRBD1. CDR3 size: 13 residues. V lost 7 bases, J lost 3 bases, and 6 bases stayed unmatched. CDR1 is SGHRS, CDR2 YFSETQ, per germline. CDR3 in amino acids: CASDYTGDTEAFF. The CDR3 region has the DNA TGCGCCAGCGATTATACAGGGGACACTGAAGCTTTCTTT.

This clone was recorded once. The genes are TRBV12-3 or TRBV12-4 and TRBJ1-5; D gene ambiguous. The CDR3 loop spans 13 amino acids. V lost 4 bases to trimming and J lost 3 bases, with 7 bases between them. CDR3 loop: CASSWSVNQPQHF. In DNA form, the CDR3 reads TGTGCCAGCAGTTGGTCAGTCAATCAGCCCCAGCATTTT.

This rearrangement joins TRBV2 to TRBJ1-5; the D gene is possibly TRBD1 (6 bases). Trimming shortened V by 0 bases and J by 0 bases, and 21 bases separated the two germline ends. Germline CDR1 SNHLY, CDR2 FYNNEI. There are 20 residues in the CDR3. The DNA for the CDR3 is TGTGCCAGCAGTGAAGCGCTTATTATAAGGGGACACCGTAGCAATCAGCCCCAGCATTTT. Protein product: CASSEALIIRGHRSNQPQHF.

Only a few counts were recorded for this clone. This sequence joins TRBV28 and TRBJ2-7, with D perhaps TRBD1 (5 bases). CDR3 length: 16 amino acids. CDR1 is MDHEN and CDR2 is SYDVKM in the germline V gene. Deletions cut 2 bases from V and 1 base from J, with 15 bases between. CDR3 sequence (DNA): TGTGCCAGCAGTTTAAGTGGCCAGGGTGAATCCTACGAGCAGTACTTC. As protein: CASSLSGQGESYEQYF.

The V and J genes are TRBV27 and TRBJ1-1; D is ambiguous. The CDR3 runs to 11 residues. The V gene lost 7 bases and the J gene lost 8 bases, with 11 bases spanning the gap. Per germline, CDR1 MNHEY and CDR2 SMNVEV (reference sequence). The CDR3 protein is CASNDTSEAFF. The CDR3 nucleotides are TGTGCCAGCAATGACACGTCGGAAGCTTTCTTT.

This chain links TRBV4-2 with TRBJ1-2; 9 bases are shared with TRBD1. V dropped 4 bases and J dropped 3; count of bases not matched to a gene: 3. The germline V gene has CDR1 LGHNA and CDR2 YNFKEQ. The length of the CDR3 is 14 residues. The CDR3 DNA sequence: TGTGCCAGCAGCCCTAGGGACAGGGACTATGGCTACACCTTC. Amino acid sequence: CASSPRDRDYGYTF.

There are many counts of this clone. The DNA for the CDR3 is TGTGCCAGCAGCTTAGGACGGGATCGAGCTTTCTTT. It translates to CASSLGRDRAFF. V gene TRBV11-3 combines with J gene TRBJ1-1; D unresolved. CDR3 length: 12 residues. Germline values: CDR1 SGHNT, CDR2 YENEEA. Trimming took 1 base from V and 10 from J, leaving 10 bases between them. The full variable domain, its missing parts supplied by reference TRBV11-3 and TRBJ1-1, is EAGVVQSPRYKIIEKKQPVAFWCNPISGHNTLYWYLQNLGQGPELLIRYENEEAVDDSQLPKDRFSAERLKGVDSTLKIQPAELGDSAVYLCASSLGRDRAFFGQGTRLTVV.

In its sample, this clone was seen a few times. This CDR3 reads CASTRLAGDTQYF. The CDR3 DNA reads TGTGCCAGCACTCGACTAGCGGGAGATACGCAGTATTTT. The chain couples TRBV14 to TRBJ2-3, with TRBD2 matching over 10 bases. V lost 7 bases and J lost 5; bases outside the gene matches: 3. The CDR3 length is 13 residues. The germline V gene has CDR1 SGHDN and CDR2 FVKESK.